The source of this T cell receptor beta chain is a study of blood T cells in healthy people across ages. The germline V gene encodes CDR1 SEHNR and CDR2 FQNEAQ (reference sequence). The CDR3 runs 13 residues. Trimming cost V 5 bases and J 10 bases; bases outside gene matches: 10. Study-wide results and caveats: As age increased, TCR beta diversity per million T cells fell in a roughly linear fashion. Both naive CD4+ cell counts and diversity were greater in long-lived donors than in aged donors.

Every sample gave at least 5 micrograms of total RNA when it was extracted. This clonotype was observed once. Its antigen is as yet unknown. Possible read error: a much larger clone is one base away. With a J-beta primer mix and a sample-barcoded 5' primer, a second PCR ran about 6 to 11 cycles. TCRdb ran MiXCR on the 5' RACE reads and lists one entry per CDR3 protein. The sample lists about 650,000 distinct CDR3 sequences, roughly 32% occurring once. The chain joins TRBV7-9 to TRBJ1-2; the match to TRBD1 covers 7 bases. The clonotype was recovered from a woman of 80 years or more in good health. Sequencing was performed on blood. CDR3 loop: CASSPTGMADYTF. The CDR3 DNA reads TGTGCCAGCAGCCCGACAGGGATGGCTGACTACACCTTC.